Included here is one TCR beta chain sequence, with context. As processed by the authors: Amplification of reference gene primers was used by the study to estimate nucleated cell counts. Sequenced by immunoSEQ multiplex PCR; TCRdb stores in-frame clones only, minus some. The D gene and trimming were derived from the DNA, and the V and J assignments and clone size from that table. The sample lists 150,000 to 200,000 clones; more than 75% were seen once. Germline V lookup: CDR1 SGDLS, CDR2 YYNGEE. The CDR3 consists of 14 residues. V shed 0 bases and J 7 bases; nucleotides not matched to a gene: 1. This sample is part of a study of blood T cell repertoires in COVID-19.

This rearrangement joins TRBV9 to TRBJ2-1, with 10 bases identical to TRBD1. The sequenced sample consisted of peripheral blood. The TCR was taken from a human donor in a cohort sampled during active COVID-19. The CDR3 nucleotides are TGTGCCAGCAGCGTAGAGGGACAGGGGAATGAGCAGTTCTTC. This translates into CASSVEGQGNEQFF.